The clone carrying this T cell receptor (beta chain) was counted a few times. No antigen is known for it. Per germline, CDR1 SGHDT and CDR2 YYEEEE. With 4 bases clipped from V and 4 bases from J, the junction kept 9 bases outside the gene matches. The CDR3 covers 16 residues. These data originate in a study of STAT3 mutations in large granular lymphocyte leukemia. Study in general: More than half of T-LGLL patients received immunosuppressive therapy. General study results and limits: In some patients, a small highly pathogenic clone possibly went undetected. In T-cell large granular lymphocyte leukemia, about half of patients showed multiple immunodominant subclonotypes.

Method: immunoSEQ multiplex PCR; TCRdb's copy keeps in-frame clones and lacks some. This sample carries several thousand clones, more than 40% of them seen once, and the ten largest clones take approximately 60%. The sequenced material came from peripheral blood mononuclear cells. This chain uses TRBV5-6 with TRBJ2-2; TRBD1 agrees at 8 bases. The TCR originated in a man in his fifties with T-cell large granular lymphocyte leukemia. Some clones in this sample may be carry-over from other donors' samples. CDR3 in amino acids: CASSPDRGWGTGELFF. CDR3 coding DNA: TGTGCCAGCAGCCCCGACAGGGGATGGGGCACCGGGGAGCTGTTTTTT. The variable domain in full, with the rest retrieved from reference TRBV5-6 and TRBJ2-2, is DAGVTQSPTHLIKTRGQQVTLRCSPKSGHDTVSWYQQALGQGPQFIFQYYEEEERQRGNFPDRFSGHQFPNYSSELNVNALLLGDSALYLCASSPDRGWGTGELFFGEGSRLTVL.